These 30 T cell receptor beta chains share one sample of origin, sequenced in a study of T cells in Graves' hyperthyroidism and ophthalmopathy. Regions amplified from RNA transcripts were the TCR beta CDR3 regions. The study used the HTBI primer set for a first-round RT-PCR of the TCR CDR3. TCRdb reprocessed the multiplex PCR reads via MiXCR and lists one record per CDR3 protein. The table has fewer than 200,000 distinct CDR3 sequences, about 17% seen once; the top ten hold roughly 32%. The material sequenced was blood. Receptors originate from a woman between 45 and 60 years old with Graves' hyperthyroidism.

As regards this clonotype: A read error may be the cause here, since a much bigger clone is one base away. The conserved phenylalanine or tryptophan normally closing the CDR3 is absent here, so this likely arose from a read error. This sequence joins TRBV12-3 or TRBV12-4 and TRBJ2-1, with TRBD1 matching 9 bases. This CDR3 spans 15 amino acids. With V trimmed by 6 bases and J by 7 bases, 10 bases remained unmatched. This CDR3 reads CASRKGQGLINEQFS. CDR3 nucleotides: TGTGCCAGCAGGAAGGGACAGGGCTTAATAAATGAGCAGTTCTCC.

This clonotype was counted at least ten times. The rearrangement links TRBV20-1 to TRBJ1-2; D perhaps matches TRBD1 (5 bases). The CDR3 totals 13 residues. CDR1 and CDR2 (germline): DFQATT, SNEGSKA (reference sequence). Trimming shortened V by 1 base and J by 3 bases, and 9 bases separated the two germline ends. Here the CDR3 reads CSARVPGYYGYTF. CDR3 DNA: TGCAGTGCTAGAGTCCCAGGGTACTATGGCTACACCTTC.

This clonotype was picked up many times. The chain recombines TRBV7-3 with TRBJ1-1; a weak D match, TRBD1 (5 bases). Trimming left V 7 bases short and J 5 bases short, with 14 bases between. The CDR3 is 13 amino acids. Germline CDR1 is SGHTA and CDR2 is FQGTGA. CDR3 bases: TGTGCCAGCACCCTTAGGGCAGGGACTGAAGCTTTCTTT. Its translation: CASTLRAGTEAFF. The full variable domain, with the rest looked up from reference TRBV7-3 and TRBJ1-1, is GAGVSQTPSNKVTEKGKYVELRCDPISGHTALYWYRQSLGQGPEFLIYFQGTGAADDSGLPNDRFFAVRPEGSVSTLKIQRTERGDSAVYLCASTLRAGTEAFFGQGTRLTVV.

The chain couples TRBV7-3 to TRBJ1-1; D possibly corresponds to TRBD1 (6 bases). The CDR3 is 14 residues long. CDR1 and CDR2 (germline): SGHTA, FQGTGA. The V end lost 1 base, the J end lost 4 bases, and 10 bases lay between the germline ends. The CDR3 region is CASSLNPRGTEAFF. In DNA, the CDR3 is TGTGCCAGCAGCTTAAACCCCAGGGGCACTGAAGCTTTCTTT.

The CDR3 DNA reads as TGTGCCAGCAGCCATCCTGGTTATTATCACTATGGCTACACCTTC. Its translation is CASSHPGYYHYGYTF. V gene TRBV3-1 combines with J gene TRBJ1-2; the D is unclear. The CDR3 covers 15 residues. The germline V gene encodes CDR1 LGHDT and CDR2 YNNKEL (reference sequence). Trimming pared 3 bases from V and 3 bases from J, leaving 14 bases between.

This clonotype has ten or more counts. The V call is TRBV5-1, the J call TRBJ2-2; D ambiguous. There are 13 residues in the CDR3. Trimming cost V 0 bases and J 6 bases, with 6 bases left between them. The germline V gene encodes CDR1 SGHRS and CDR2 YFSETQ. The DNA of the CDR3 is TGCGCCAGCAGCTTGGAAGGGTCCGGGGAGCTGTTTTTT. Translation: CASSLEGSGELFF.

This clonotype was seen at least ten times. This rearrangement joins TRBV27 to TRBJ1-6, with 7 nucleotides matching TRBD1. The CDR3 contains 14 residues. CDR1 and CDR2 (germline): MNHEY, SMNVEV (reference sequence). The trim removed 8 bases at V and 6 bases at J, leaving 7 bases unmatched. The CDR3 protein is CASYRGDGNSPLHF. The CDR3 DNA follows: TGTGCCAGCTACAGGGGAGACGGTAATTCACCCCTCCACTTT.

This clonotype was observed many times. This chain joins TRBV19 and TRBJ2-3, with 10 bases identical to TRBD1. CDR1 is LNHDA, CDR2 SQIVND, per germline (reference sequence). Trimming took 7 bases from V and 5 from J; bases not matched to a gene: 6. CDR3 length equals 14 residues. The CDR3 region is CASTGTGVIDTQYF. The CDR3 DNA sequence: TGTGCCAGTACGGGGACAGGGGTAATAGATACGCAGTATTTT.

V and J are TRBV24-1 and TRBJ2-5; 15 positions agree with TRBD2. V dropped 4 bases and J dropped 3; count of bases not matched to a gene: 14. The germline CDR1 and CDR2 sequences are KGHDR and SFDVKD. The CDR3 spans 20 residues. For the CDR3, the DNA is TGTGCCACCAGTGACCCTGGACTAGCGGGAGGGCCGATCGGAAAAGAGACCCAGTACTTC. Translated: CATSDPGLAGGPIGKETQYF.

This clonotype was recorded at least ten times. The chain recombines TRBV3-1 with TRBJ1-2; D unclear. CDR1 LGHDT and CDR2 YNNKEL come from the germline V gene (reference sequence). The CDR3 has 13 amino acids. Trimming stripped 2 bases from V and 6 bases from J, with 10 bases between. The CDR3 coding sequence is TGTGCCAGCAGCCAACTCAAGGATCATGGCTACACCTTC. Protein sequence: CASSQLKDHGYTF.

For this clonotype: A much more abundant neighbour one base away suggests this may be a read error. The chain recombines TRBV7-2 with TRBJ2-1, with 7 bases fitting TRBD2. This CDR3 has 19 amino acids. CDR1 is SGHTA, CDR2 FQGNSA, per germline. V was clipped by 5 bases and J by 0 bases; unmatched bases: 16. The CDR3 DNA reads TGTGCCAGCAGCGGAAACCCCGGGGGGTCTTTTAGCTCCTACAATGAGCAGTTCTTC. Protein: CASSGNPGGSFSSYNEQFF.

This clonotype was seen repeatedly, ten times or more. The rearrangement links TRBV20-1 to TRBJ2-3, with TRBD2 identical over 9 bases. Unmatched junction bases numbered 4, after V lost 0 bases and J lost 0 bases. Germline loops: CDR1 DFQATT, CDR2 SNEGSKA (reference sequence). The CDR3 has 16 amino acids. The CDR3 spells CSARDSGGRSTDTQYF. CDR3 coding DNA: TGCAGTGCTAGAGATAGCGGGGGAAGGAGCACAGATACGCAGTATTTT.

This clonotype occurred many times. V and J are TRBV19 and TRBJ1-2; D remains ambiguous. Deletions cut 3 bases from V and 3 bases from J, with 14 bases between. Germline CDR1 reads LNHDA; CDR2 reads SQIVND (reference sequence). The CDR3 runs 15 residues. CDR3 residues: CASSIHGAIDYGYTF. Written as DNA, the CDR3 is TGTGCCAGTAGTATTCACGGAGCGATAGACTATGGCTACACCTTC. Drawing the rest from reference TRBV19 and TRBJ1-2, the complete variable domain is DGGITQSPKYLFRKEGQNVTLSCEQNLNHDAMYWYRQDPGQGLRLIYYSQIVNDFQKGDIAEGYSVSREKKESFPLTVTSAQKNPTAFYLCASSIHGAIDYGYTFGSGTRLTVV.

The rearrangement links TRBV6-1 to TRBJ2-1; TRBD2 agrees at 9 bases. Germline loops: CDR1 MNHNS, CDR2 SASEGT. V lost 4 bases to trimming and J lost 8 bases; unmatched junction nucleotides: 12. The CDR3 sequence is 16 residues long. In DNA, the CDR3 is TGTGCCAGCAGTGCGGCCGGGACTAGCTTTCGTCATGAGCAGTTCTTC. It is translated as CASSAAGTSFRHEQFF.

This clonotype has a count of ten or more. The chain carries TRBV6-5 and TRBJ1-2; 7 positions agree with TRBD1. V trimming: 2 bases; J trimming: 3 bases; junction bases outside the gene matches: 3. This CDR3 is built from 14 residues. The germline CDR1 and CDR2 sequences are MNHEY and SVGAGI. The chain's CDR3 is CASSYLTGDYGYTF. In DNA form, the CDR3 reads TGTGCCAGCAGTTACCTCACAGGGGACTATGGCTACACCTTC.

Regarding this clonotype: A much larger clone lies a single base off, so this may be a read error. The V and J genes are TRBV3-1 and TRBJ1-3; D ambiguous. Germline V gives CDR1 LGHDT, CDR2 YNNKEL (reference sequence). The CDR3 runs 16 residues. The CDR3 DNA is TGTGCCAGCAGCCCCGGTTTGGTTCTCTCTGGAGACACCATATATTTT. Residues: CASSPGLVLSGDTIYF.

A few counts support this clonotype. V usage is TRBV9 and J usage is TRBJ2-7, with D perhaps matching TRBD2 (6 bases). Between the trimmed V and J ends, which lost 4 bases and 3 bases, there was a span of 23 bases. CDR3 size: 17 residues. Germline V lookup: CDR1 SGDLS, CDR2 YYNGEE. The CDR3 nucleotides read TGTGCCAGCAGCCAAGATATTCGGGGGTCCGCATACTACGAGCAGTACTTC. It translates to CASSQDIRGSAYYEQYF. Drawing the rest from reference TRBV9 and TRBJ2-7, the complete variable domain is DSGVTQTPKHLITATGQRVTLRCSPRSGDLSVYWYQQSLDQGLQFLIQYYNGEERAKGNILERFSAQQFPDLHSELNLSSLELGDSALYFCASSQDIRGSAYYEQYFGPGTRLTVT.

The chain combines TRBV5-1 with TRBJ2-3; D gene uncertain. CDR3 length: 14 residues. Trimming cost V 0 bases and J 2 bases, with 7 bases left between them. Germline loops: CDR1 SGHRS, CDR2 YFSETQ. CDR3 coding DNA: TGCGCCAGCAGCTTGGAAGGCCCCACAGATACGCAGTATTTT. It specifies CASSLEGPTDTQYF.

This clonotype was counted many times. The gene calls are TRBV29-1 and TRBJ2-5, with TRBD2 matching 7 bases. The germline gives CDR1 SQVTM, CDR2 ANQGSEA. This CDR3 has 16 residues. With 1 base clipped from V and 2 bases from J, the junction kept 10 bases outside the gene matches. This CDR3 reads CSVEGPVGGGQETQYF. The CDR3, as DNA: TGCAGCGTTGAAGGTCCGGTAGGCGGGGGACAAGAGACCCAGTACTTC.

This clonotype was seen many times. The chain couples TRBV6-2 or TRBV6-3 to TRBJ2-7, with 7 bases that match TRBD1. The length of the CDR3 is 13 residues. In germline, CDR1 is MNHEY, CDR2 SVGEGT. After removal of 5 bases from V and 2 bases from J, the junction contained 3 bases not matched to a gene. The chain's CDR3 is CASSRGTAYEQYF. As DNA, the CDR3 is TGTGCCAGCAGTCGAGGGACAGCCTACGAGCAGTACTTC.

This clonotype was observed many times. This chain links TRBV11-1 with TRBJ2-1; 7 nucleotides line up with TRBD1. J was trimmed by 11 bases and V by 5 bases; bases with no gene match: 6. The CDR3 length is 12 residues. Germline V gene lookup returns CDR1 SGHAT and CDR2 FQDESV (reference sequence). The CDR3 DNA is TGTGCCAGCAGCCGCACGGGACAGAAGCAGTTCTTC. Its translation: CASSRTGQKQFF.

Concerning this clonotype itself: The conserved phenylalanine or tryptophan is not found at the CDR3 terminus, so this likely reflects a read error. V usage is TRBV9 and J usage is TRBJ2-1; TRBD2 agrees at 8 bases. V shed 0 bases, J shed 5 bases, and the junction held 16 bases outside the gene matches. The CDR3 extends over 19 amino acids. The V gene's germline CDR1 is SGDLS and CDR2 YYNGEE. CDR3 sequence (DNA): TGTGCCAGCAGCGTAGCTACGGGGGGGTGGGGAGAAAAGGACAATGAGCAGTTCTCC. This sequence encodes CASSVATGGWGEKDNEQFS.

The chain links TRBV6-2 or TRBV6-3 to TRBJ2-1, with 7 bases identical to TRBD2. The germline gives CDR1 MNHEY, CDR2 SVGEGT. Trimming removed 2 bases from V and 0 bases from J; junction bases left unmatched: 1. The CDR3 has 15 residues. CDR3 DNA sequence: TGTGCCAGCAGTTACGGCGGGAGCTCCTACAATGAGCAGTTCTTC. Translation gives CASSYGGSSYNEQFF.

This clonotype was recorded at least ten times. V gene TRBV7-3 combines with J gene TRBJ1-2; 7 bases agree with TRBD1. Germline V gene sequence: CDR1 SGHTA, CDR2 FQGTGA. With V trimmed by 5 bases and J by 3 bases, 6 bases remained unmatched. The CDR3 totals 14 residues. In nucleotides, the CDR3 is TGTGCCAGCAGCCGACTTACAGGGGACTATGGCTACACCTTC. It encodes CASSRLTGDYGYTF.

V gene TRBV4-3 combines with J gene TRBJ1-1, with TRBD1 matching 7 bases. CDR3 size: 14 residues. Losses at the gene ends were 3 bases for V and 9 bases for J; bases not matched to a gene: 10. Germline V CDR1 and CDR2: LGHNA, YSLEER. CDR3 loop: CASSHDRQGLKAFF. CDR3 bases: TGCGCCAGCAGCCACGATCGACAGGGTTTAAAAGCTTTCTTT.

The chain joins TRBV12-3 or TRBV12-4 to TRBJ2-7; no firm D call. The CDR3 covers 15 residues. V lost 5 bases to trimming and J lost 0 bases, with 14 bases between them. The CDR3 DNA reads TGTGCCAGCAGTAGGACCGCTTCCCACTCCTACGAGCAGTACTTC. It codes for CASSRTASHSYEQYF.

This clonotype was observed at least ten times. The chain employs TRBV27 and TRBJ1-2; D possibly corresponds to TRBD1 (5 bases). The V end lost 0 bases, the J end lost 5 bases, and 13 bases lay between the germline ends. Germline-derived CDR1 and CDR2 are MNHEY and SMNVEV (reference sequence). The CDR3 runs 15 residues. For the CDR3, the DNA is TGTGCCAGCAGTTTATCACTCGACAGCTTATATGGCTACACCTTC. It is translated as CASSLSLDSLYGYTF.

This clonotype was seen a few times. The gene calls are TRBV4-2 and TRBJ1-6; D is undetermined. Germline V lookup: CDR1 LGHNA, CDR2 YNFKEQ. V lost 0 bases and J lost 10, with 16 bases in between. This CDR3 has 16 residues. This CDR3 is CASSQEMVRQRSPLHF. In DNA, the CDR3 is TGTGCCAGCAGCCAAGAAATGGTAAGGCAACGCTCACCCCTCCACTTT.

V gene TRBV4-1 combines with J gene TRBJ2-7; a possible D gene is TRBD1 (6 bases). Germline V gene lookup returns CDR1 MGHRA and CDR2 YSYEKL. V lost 0 bases and J 4 bases, leaving 16 bases between the germline ends. The CDR3 totals 16 residues. The DNA of the CDR3 is TGCGCCAGCAGCCAAGATGGGGCAGGGGTACTGTACGAGCAGTACTTC. Translating it yields CASSQDGAGVLYEQYF.

V and J are TRBV12-3 or TRBV12-4 and TRBJ2-3, with TRBD2 identical over 10 bases. V dropped 5 bases and J dropped 5; count of bases not matched to a gene: 7. This CDR3 is built from 15 residues. CDR3 sequence (DNA): TGTGCCAGCAGTGATAGCGGGGGGCAGGTAGATACGCAGTATTTT. This encodes CASSDSGGQVDTQYF.